Below, 18 T cell receptor beta chains from the same sample are listed, as sequenced in a study of identifying expanded T cells in peripheral blood. Repertoires were generated with immunoSEQ multiplex PCR, while TCRdb's copy carries only in-frame clones and drops some. The table has 65,000 to 95,000 clones, roughly 89% seen once. The sample taken for sequencing was blood. The receptors stem from a person between 18 and 75 years old in good health.

This chain joins TRBV28 and TRBJ1-3, with D unresolved. V was shortened by 0 bases and J by 3 bases, with 12 bases between the two germline ends. The CDR3 is 16 residues long. Germline-derived CDR1 and CDR2 are MDHEN and SYDVKM. CDR3 bases: TGTGCCAGCAGTTTATGGGGCTTAGAGGGTGGAAACACCATATATTTT. It specifies CASSLWGLEGGNTIYF.

The chain couples TRBV5-4 to TRBJ2-3; D perhaps matches TRBD1 (6 bases). Germline CDR1 is SGHNT and CDR2 is YYREEE (reference sequence). V was trimmed by 4 bases and J by 6 bases, leaving 21 bases between them. CDR3 size: 16 residues. The CDR3 loop reads CASSPRDIPNVDTQYF. The CDR3 coding sequence is TGTGCCAGCAGCCCCCGGGACATCCCGAATGTCGATACGCAGTATTTT.

This clone appeared once. The CDR3 bases are TGTGCCAGCAGGATATTCCCACTAAGCGCTGGCACAGATACGCAGTATTTT. Amino acid sequence: CASRIFPLSAGTDTQYF. The chain is built from TRBV21-1 and TRBJ2-3; the listed D gene, TRBD2, was not tested against the DNA. TRBV21-1 is described as a pseudogene. The CDR3 consists of 17 residues.

About this clone itself: This specimen includes other DNA sequences encoding the same CDR3. The chain employs TRBV18 and TRBJ2-7; 12 nucleotides align to TRBD1. Looked up from germline, CDR1 is KGHSH and CDR2 is LQKENI. Unmatched junction bases numbered 4, after V lost 6 bases and J lost 4 bases. The CDR3 has 14 residues. The DNA of the CDR3 is TGTGCCAGCTCCCCGGGACAGGGGGCATACGAGCAGTACTTC. It codes for CASSPGQGAYEQYF.

The CDR3 reads CASSTPRREDSSGANVLTF. In DNA form, the CDR3 reads TGTGCCAGCAGCACCCCCCGGCGGGAGGATAGCTCTGGGGCCAACGTCCTGACTTTC. This chain connects TRBV7-3 to TRBJ2-6, with 8 bases that match TRBD2. V dropped 5 bases and J dropped 0; count of bases not matched to a gene: 12. The CDR3 spans 19 residues. Per the germline V gene, CDR1 is SGHTA and CDR2 is FQGTGA.

V gene TRBV5-1 combines with J gene TRBJ1-1; no clear D gene. This CDR3 contains 13 residues. Germline lookup yields CDR1 SGHRS and CDR2 YFSETQ. Trimming stripped 2 bases from V and 2 bases from J, with 7 bases between. The CDR3 protein is CASSFWVNTEAFF. Here the CDR3 DNA reads TGCGCCAGCAGCTTTTGGGTTAACACTGAAGCTTTCTTT.

This clone was recorded once. This rearrangement joins TRBV28 to TRBJ1-2; D unclear. The ends were cut back, 5 bases at V and 6 bases at J, with 25 bases in the middle. Germline values: CDR1 MDHEN, CDR2 SYDVKM. The CDR3 spans 17 residues. The CDR3 DNA sequence: TGTGCCAGCAGTCCGCCCGGCTCTTGGGTGGGGTTCGATGGCTACACCTTC. It specifies CASSPPGSWVGFDGYTF.

The V call is TRBV11-2, the J call TRBJ1-3; D unclear. Trimming removed 5 bases at V and 4 bases at J, with 15 bases between. The CDR3 sequence is 15 residues long. Germline V gene lookup returns CDR1 SGHAT and CDR2 FQNNGV. The CDR3 nucleotides are TGTGCCAGCAGCATGCAGGTCTTTGCGGGAAACACCATATATTTT. This translates into CASSMQVFAGNTIYF.

V is TRBV5-5 and J is TRBJ2-7, with 9 bases matching TRBD2. Per germline, CDR1 SGHKS and CDR2 YYEKEE (reference sequence). The CDR3 has 15 residues. The trim removed 5 bases at V and 3 bases at J, leaving 9 bases unmatched. CDR3 loop: CASSRSGGNHYEQYF. CDR3 nucleotides: TGTGCCAGCAGTCGTAGCGGGGGTAATCACTACGAGCAGTACTTC. Supplemented by reference TRBV5-5 and TRBJ2-7, the full variable domain reads DAGVTQSPTHLIKTRGQQVTLRCSPISGHKSVSWYQQVLGQGPQFIFQYYEKEERGRGNFPDRFSARQFPNYSSELNVNALLLGDSALYLCASSRSGGNHYEQYFGPGTRLTVT.

The V gene is TRBV28, the J gene TRBJ2-3; maybe TRBD2 (6 bases). The V and J ends lost 2 bases and 1 base respectively, with 13 bases between them. The CDR3 length is 16 residues. CDR1 is MDHEN, CDR2 SYDVKM, per germline. CDR3 loop: CASSLIAEVGTDTQYF. The CDR3 nucleotides are TGTGCCAGCAGTTTAATAGCGGAGGTTGGCACAGATACGCAGTATTTT.

V is TRBV29-1 and J is TRBJ1-1; D remains unclear. Germline loops: CDR1 SQVTM, CDR2 ANQGSEA. With 5 bases removed from V and 1 base from J, the gap between germline ends came to 11 bases. The CDR3 has 13 amino acids. The CDR3 region has the DNA TGCAGCGTTCGTTCTTTGGGGAACACTGAAGCTTTCTTT. This codes for CSVRSLGNTEAFF.

The V call is TRBV2, the J call TRBJ2-2; unclear D gene. V was pared by 9 bases and J by 1 base, with 21 bases between. The CDR3 runs 17 residues. Germline V gene lookup returns CDR1 SNHLY and CDR2 FYNNEI. The CDR3 DNA reads TGTGCCAGGAGAGGAAGTCTCGATATTGGGAACACCGGGGAGCTGTTTTTT. Translated: CARRGSLDIGNTGELFF.

The chain joins TRBV28 to TRBJ2-7, with 7 bases identical to TRBD2. The germline gives CDR1 MDHEN, CDR2 SYDVKM. With 2 bases clipped from V and 0 bases from J, the junction kept 1 base outside the gene matches. This CDR3 contains 14 residues. CDR3 in DNA: TGTGCCAGCAGTTTAGCGGGAGCCTCCTACGAGCAGTACTTC. It codes for CASSLAGASYEQYF.

The rearrangement uses TRBV19 and TRBJ2-2, with a possible D match to TRBD1 (5 bases). V gave up 7 bases and J gave up 1 base, with 10 bases separating them. There are 14 residues in the CDR3. Germline V gene sequence: CDR1 LNHDA, CDR2 SQIVND (reference sequence). The CDR3 sequence: CASNLQENTGELFF. DNA for the CDR3: TGTGCCAGTAACTTACAGGAGAACACCGGGGAGCTGTTTTTT. The full variable domain, completed using reference TRBV19 and TRBJ2-2, is DGGITQSPKYLFRKEGQNVTLSCEQNLNHDAMYWYRQDPGQGLRLIYYSQIVNDFQKGDIAEGYSVSREKKESFPLTVTSAQKNPTAFYLCASNLQENTGELFFGEGSRLTVL.

This clone was recorded only once. The V gene is TRBV19, the J gene TRBJ2-6; no clear D. CDR1 is LNHDA, CDR2 SQIVND, per germline (reference sequence). The CDR3 is 15 residues long. Trimming removed 5 bases at V and 0 bases at J, with 8 bases between. CDR3 sequence: CASSLPGSGANVLTF. The CDR3 DNA sequence: TGTGCCAGTAGTTTACCTGGCTCTGGGGCCAACGTCCTGACTTTC.

The chain employs TRBV28 and TRBJ1-2, with D hard to call. V lost 4 bases and J lost 4, with 13 bases in between. Germline CDR1 is MDHEN and CDR2 is SYDVKM. This CDR3 contains 14 residues. The chain's CDR3 is CASSSEFVFYGYTF. CDR3 bases: TGTGCCAGCAGTTCTGAATTCGTTTTCTATGGCTACACCTTC.

A word on this clone: This sample also contains other DNA sequences that code for the same CDR3. The chain uses TRBV7-3 and TRBJ2-5; 7 bases align to TRBD2. Per germline, CDR1 SGHTA and CDR2 FQGTGA. The CDR3 runs to 13 residues. V shed 1 base, J shed 5 bases, and the junction held 1 base outside the gene matches. The CDR3 coding sequence is TGTGCCAGCAGCTTAAGGGAGGGGGAGACCCAGTACTTC. It encodes CASSLREGETQYF.

The chain is built from TRBV4-2 and TRBJ2-1; D could derive from TRBD1 or TRBD2 (5 bases each). V lost 4 bases to trimming and J lost 7 bases, with 14 bases between them. In germline, CDR1 is LGHNA, CDR2 YNFKEQ. The CDR3 runs to 14 residues. CDR3 amino acids: CASSPGLGVNEQFF. CDR3 DNA: TGTGCCAGCAGCCCCGGACTGGGGGTGAATGAGCAGTTCTTC.